This T cell receptor beta chain came from a study of shared clonotypes between healthy human individuals. Between the trimmed V and J ends, which lost 11 bases and 0 bases, there was a span of 8 bases. The germline V gene encodes CDR1 MDHEN and CDR2 SYDVKM. This CDR3 is 12 amino acids long. Template for every sorted-subset replicate PCR totaled 200 to 250 ng DNA, 25,000 to 35,000 T cell genomes. TCRdb's table, derived via immunoSEQ multiplex PCR, lists solely in-frame clones and lacks some. Counted here are about 2,500,000 clones, just over 90% occurring once; the ten biggest clones make up 0.13% to 0.15%. A split of CD4+ cells into CD45RA+ naive and CD45RA-negative memory subsets was performed.

Sequencing was performed on naive CD4+ T cells sorted from blood. The subset denotes: CD45RA+ positively selected. The chain uses TRBV28 and TRBJ1-5; D ambiguous. This receptor was identified in a man aged 18 to 29 in good health. The CDR3 loop is CAESLSNQPQHF. CDR3 nucleotide sequence: TGTGCCGAAAGCCTTAGCAATCAGCCCCAGCATTTT.